This TCR beta chain derives from a study of cytomegalovirus exposure and HLA in healthy donors. Overall study: From some 190 million T cells, an earlier analysis saw 117 million unique TCR beta sequences. Findings of the study overall: A few chains linked to CMV were shown in vitro to be specific for CMV antigens. Roughly uniform sequencing depth across donors was assumed, possibly incorrectly. Sequencing likely generated an artifact that appeared as a cluster of highly shared sequence variants.

With respect to this clone: The antigen is undetermined.

The PCR employed 60 Vbeta primers together with 13 Jbeta primers. Assay used: immunoSEQ multiplex PCR; TCRdb lists only in-frame clones, some missing. The sample has 280,000 or so clones; roughly 89% are singletons. Sequenced sample: PBMCs. The sequence came from a woman aged 18-29 years in good health and CMV-seronegative.

The CDR3 region has the DNA TGTGCCAGCAGCTTAGATCGGGGGGAGGGGGCTTTCTTT. This codes for CASSLDRGEGAFF. The chain uses TRBV11-2 and TRBJ1-1; possible D gene TRBD1, 5 bases. V was trimmed by 0 bases and J by 11 bases, leaving 13 bases between them. CDR1 and CDR2 from the germline V gene are SGHAT and FQNNGV. The CDR3 extends over 13 amino acids.